This T cell receptor beta chain was captured by sequencing in a study of cytomegalovirus exposure and HLA in healthy donors. Notes on the study in general: Both high specificity and high sensitivity reportedly marked the classifier's diagnosis of cytomegalovirus status.

On this clone itself: Its antigen is undetermined.

After removal of 5 bases from V and 0 bases from J, the junction contained 13 bases not matched to a gene. This CDR3 has 18 amino acids. Germline V lookup: CDR1 SGHVS, CDR2 FQNEAQ. 13 Jbeta primers and 60 Vbeta primers were used for the PCR. Produced via immunoSEQ multiplex PCR; TCRdb's table is partial and in-frame only. The sample shows some 100,000 clones, roughly 70% of them seen only once. The clonotype originates from a man aged 40-55 years in good health and CMV-seronegative. The genes are TRBV7-8 and TRBJ1-5; 7 positions match TRBD1. Source material: PBMCs. CDR3 sequence: CASSGRRGGSYSNQPQHF. The CDR3 coding sequence is TGTGCCAGCAGCGGCCGGAGAGGGGGCTCTTATAGCAATCAGCCCCAGCATTTT. Together with reference TRBV7-8 and TRBJ1-5, the CDR3 gives the full variable domain: GAGVSQSPRYKVAKRGQDVALRCDPISGHVSLFWYQQALGQGPEFLTYFQNEAQLDKSGLPSDRFFAERPEGSVSTLKIQRTQQEDSAVYLCASSGRRGGSYSNQPQHFGDGTRLSIL.